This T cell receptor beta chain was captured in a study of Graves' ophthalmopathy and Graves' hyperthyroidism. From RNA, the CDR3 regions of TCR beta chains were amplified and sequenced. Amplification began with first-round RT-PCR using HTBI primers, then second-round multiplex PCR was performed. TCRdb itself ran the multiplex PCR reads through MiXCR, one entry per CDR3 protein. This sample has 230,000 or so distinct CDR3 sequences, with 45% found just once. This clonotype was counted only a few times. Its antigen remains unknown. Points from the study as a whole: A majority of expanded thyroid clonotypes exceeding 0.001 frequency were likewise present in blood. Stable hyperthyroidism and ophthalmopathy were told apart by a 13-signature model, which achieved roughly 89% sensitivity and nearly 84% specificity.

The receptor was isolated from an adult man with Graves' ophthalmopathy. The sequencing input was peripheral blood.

The CDR3 spells CASSQEVGTNTEAFF. CDR3 sequence (DNA): TGCGCCAGCAGCCAAGAGGTGGGGACGAACACTGAAGCTTTCTTT. This rearrangement joins TRBV4-3 to TRBJ1-1, with D perhaps matching TRBD1 (5 bases). In germline, CDR1 is LGHNA, CDR2 YSLEER. The CDR3 has 15 residues. The V gene lost 0 bases and the J gene lost 1 base, with 9 bases spanning the gap.